The clone carrying this T cell receptor (beta chain) occurred a few times. Its target is unknown. The sample is drawn from a study of STAT5B mutations in CD4+ large granular lymphocyte leukemia. Study-wide points: 8/27 top patient clones versus 2/35 control clones were TRBV06-family.

V was pared by 5 bases and J by 4 bases, with 20 bases between. Germline-derived CDR1 and CDR2 are LNHDA and SQIVND (reference sequence). The CDR3 loop spans 16 amino acids. Control samples were healthy donors' buffy coats. Per the original methods: The detection floor for productive clonotype frequency was 2.59 x 10-5. Repertoires were generated with immunoSEQ multiplex PCR, while TCRdb's copy carries only in-frame clones and drops some. V and J calls and clone size follow that table, whereas D and trimming were derived from the DNA. The sample holds approximately 27,000 clones, under 90% seen once. The TCR was taken from a human donor in good health. Specimen: CD4+ T cells from blood buffy coats. The V gene is TRBV19, the J gene TRBJ1-2; the D gene is possibly TRBD1 (5 bases). CDR3 nucleotide sequence: TGTGCCAGTAGTGCTAGGCCCACAGGAGGGGCCTATGGCTACACCTTC. This encodes CASSARPTGGAYGYTF.